The sequence of this T cell receptor beta chain was determined in a study of blood T cell repertoires in COVID-19 (TCRdb year 2020). For the study in its entirety: The collaborator samples originated in the United States, Italy and Spain and spanned the acute and convalescent phases of COVID-19. Samples came from the ongoing ImmuneRACE study (first 160 participants) plus 1,254 subjects from 6 global collaborators. The sample metadata nearly always contained a de-identified subject ID, COVID-19 status, age in years and sex. The prospective study material was composed of cDNA or gDNA derived from T cells, B-cell-depleted T cells, or PBMCs. The repertoires were made available in a free public database intended to serve as a resource for research on the immune response to SARS-CoV-2. Where HLA class I and class II types were available, the types were taken from metadata supplied by the sample provider, not from assay-based typing. Subjects who had been exposed to COVID-19, were actively infected with it, or had recovered from it provided the deeply sampled blood TCRbeta repertoires that made up the dataset. Here is what the overall study found, with its caveats: The quantity of clinical and demographic metadata differed by source and by participant and was supplied without curation.

TCRbeta CDR3 regions were amplified from genomic DNA using the immunoSEQ Assay, a bias-controlled multiplex PCR. As for the original processing: The number of nucleated cells in each sample was estimated by amplification of reference gene primers within the assay. Sequence reads were collapsed and filtered to measure the absolute abundance of every unique TCRbeta CDR3 rearrangement. For each sample, productive Simpson clonality was calculated as the square root of Simpson's diversity index over productive rearrangements. The table comes from immuneACCESS by way of TCRdb, which keeps in-frame sequences with V and J called. Part of the clones is missing from these tables; in studies checked, under half for an unresolved V gene and the rest for unknown reasons. V and J calls and clone size are copied from that table; D and trimming were computed from the DNA. This sample has about 88,000 clones in its table, and 72% of those were observed once. About 22% of the sample lies in the top ten.

This clone was seen only a few times. The antigen it binds to is not known. Within one base of it there is no much larger clone, and no base qualities were kept. The CDR3 contains 12 residues, cysteine and phenylalanine counted. The retained sequence is limited to the CDR3, 36 bases, with the frame set at the first base. Via the germline V gene (reference sequence), CDR1 is GTSNPN and CDR2 SVGIG. Trimming takes 2 bases from V and 0 bases from J, and the germline ends sit 5 bases apart. Whole blood was collected in K2EDTA tubes by collaborating institutions according to the institutions' own protocols. Collaborator samples were shipped for TCRbeta analysis as frozen whole blood, isolated PBMCs, or DNA extracted from either sample type.

The sequence links TRBV30 to TRBJ2-7, with TRBD1 as a weak D call on 5 bases. The sample taken for sequencing was peripheral blood. This TCR was sampled from a woman aged 55-75 years in a cohort sampled during active or convalescent COVID-19. CDR3 region: CAWSRGSYEQYF. The nucleotide sequence is given as TGTGCCTGGAGTAGGGGCTCCTACGAGCAGTACTTC.